This T cell receptor (beta chain) was retrieved from a study of cytomegalovirus exposure and HLA in healthy donors. About the research overall: It was reported in a later analysis that the approximately 120 validation repertoires used the same platform as the roughly 700 first-cohort repertoires.

On this clone itself: The antigen is undetermined.

Profiling relied on immunoSEQ multiplex PCR, and the TCRdb table lists in-frame clones only, not all of them. The table records fewer than 200,000 clones, 80% to 90% of them present only once. V dropped 4 bases and J dropped 4; count of bases not matched to a gene: 4. Germline V gives CDR1 MNHEY, CDR2 SMNVEV (reference sequence). The CDR3 is 15 residues long. Whole-study results and caveats: Investigators reported 164 TCR beta chains as tied to cytomegalovirus. A later analysis found first-cohort TCR clusters tended to co-occur in the 120 or so validation repertoires. Reports described diagnosis of cytomegalovirus status by the classifier as highly specific and sensitive.

The J gene is TRBJ2-2, the V gene TRBV27; 9 nucleotides match TRBD1. The TCR originated in a woman aged 18-35 years in good health and CMV-seronegative. What was sequenced was PBMCs. CDR3 nucleotides: TGTGCCAGCAGTTGGACAGGGGCAGCCACCGGGGAGCTGTTTTTT. It encodes CASSWTGAATGELFF.